This T cell receptor beta chain appears in the sequencing data of a study of T cell repertoires in cytomegalovirus infection. CDR1 and CDR2 (germline): SGHVS, FNYEAQ. Trimming took 5 bases from V and 1 from J, leaving 11 bases between them. The CDR3 length is 14 residues. TCRdb independently ran MiXCR on the reads; one entry per CDR3 protein. Seen here are about 920,000 distinct CDR3 sequences, roughly a third observed once, and the top ten hold 10% to 15%. This clonotype was seen at least ten times. Its antigen is as yet unknown. The rearrangement uses TRBV7-6 and TRBJ1-1; TRBD1 is a possible D gene (5 bases). The TCR sequence derives from a human donor in good health (CMV status not recorded). Some clones in this sample may be carry-over from other donors' samples. Sequencing was performed on cultured CD8+ T cells from PBMCs, taken from culture after CMV antigen stimulation. The CDR3 loop reads CASSPTAKNTEAFF. The CDR3 nucleotides are TGTGCCAGCAGCCCGACAGCCAAGAACACTGAAGCTTTCTTT.